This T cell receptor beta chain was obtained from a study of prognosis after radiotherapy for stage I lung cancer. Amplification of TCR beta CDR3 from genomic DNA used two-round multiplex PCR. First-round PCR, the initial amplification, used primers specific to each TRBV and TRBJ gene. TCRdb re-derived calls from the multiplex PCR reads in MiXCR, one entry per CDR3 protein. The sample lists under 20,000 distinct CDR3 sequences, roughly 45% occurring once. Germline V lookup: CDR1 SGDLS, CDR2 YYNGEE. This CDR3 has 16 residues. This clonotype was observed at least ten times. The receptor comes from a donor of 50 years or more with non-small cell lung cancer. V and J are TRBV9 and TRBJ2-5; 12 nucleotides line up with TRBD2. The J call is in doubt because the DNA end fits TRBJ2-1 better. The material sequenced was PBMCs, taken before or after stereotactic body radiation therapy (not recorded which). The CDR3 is CASSYRTSGTVGEQFF. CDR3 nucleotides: TGTGCCAGCAGCTACCGGACTAGCGGGACAGTTGGTGAGCAGTTCTTC.